These 10 T cell receptor beta chains share one sample of origin, sequenced in a study of T-cell reconstitution after alpha-beta-depleted transplantation in children. This sample's TCRbeta library carried unique molecular identifier barcodes. A single record per CDR3 protein comes from TCRdb applying MiXCR to the PCR reads. The sample includes over 450,000 distinct CDR3 sequences, over 9.5% seen only once; the top ten take around 2%. This material consisted of PBMCs, taken before TCRalphabeta/CD19-depleted stem cell transplant. Every receptor here comes from a child younger than 10 with inherited bone marrow failure, due to receive a stem cell transplant.

This clonotype has a handful of counts. This sequence joins TRBV20-1 and TRBJ1-1; D gene unclear. CDR1 and CDR2 (germline): DFQATT, SNEGSKA (reference sequence). V was trimmed by 5 bases and J by 1 base, leaving 11 bases between them. The CDR3 consists of 13 residues. The CDR3 spells CSARPPWNTEAFF. CDR3 nucleotides: TGCAGTGCTCGACCGCCGTGGAACACTGAAGCTTTCTTT.

This clonotype was found many times. This chain joins TRBV28 and TRBJ2-7, with D uncertain. CDR1 and CDR2 (germline): MDHEN, SYDVKM. This CDR3 contains 15 residues. V was cut by 7 bases and J by 3 bases, with 19 bases left in between. The CDR3 reads CASTLRAGRFYEQYF. DNA of the CDR3: TGTGCCAGCACCCTGCGTGCAGGTAGATTCTACGAGCAGTACTTC.

This clonotype has ten or more counts. A single base separates this from a much larger clone, so it may be a read error. The V call is TRBV7-9, the J call TRBJ1-3; a weak D match, TRBD1 (6 bases). CDR1 is SEHNR and CDR2 is FQNEAQ in the germline V gene (reference sequence). This CDR3 has 14 amino acids. CDR3 sequence: CASSPKDRRNTVYF. Here the CDR3 DNA reads TGTGCCAGCAGCCCGAAGGACAGAAGAAACACCGTATATTTT.

Details on this clonotype: This may be a read error, as it is one base from a much larger clone. This chain joins TRBV10-3 and TRBJ1-5, with 9 bases matching TRBD1. The CDR3 spans 13 residues. CDR1 is ENHRY and CDR2 is SYGVKD in the germline V gene. Losses at the gene ends were 10 bases for V and 5 bases for J; bases not matched to a gene: 6. CDR3 protein: CASRDRADQPQHF. The CDR3 DNA sequence: TGTGCCAGCAGGGACAGGGCTGATCAGCCCCAGCATTTT.

This clonotype showed up many times. This chain links TRBV12-3 or TRBV12-4 with TRBJ2-3, with TRBD2 matching 10 bases. V gave up 1 base and J gave up 2 bases; unmatched junction bases: 6. The CDR3 contains 17 residues. In DNA form, the CDR3 reads TGTGCCAGCAGTTTAGGGCTAGCGGGAGAGACCACAGATACGCAGTATTTT. As protein: CASSLGLAGETTDTQYF.

The chain uses TRBV29-1 and TRBJ2-7; 11 bases match TRBD2. The CDR3 sequence is 13 residues long. The V gene end was trimmed by 6 bases and the J gene end by 2 bases; junction bases not matched to a gene: 3. Germline CDR1 SQVTM, CDR2 ANQGSEA. CDR3: CSVGGLAAYEQYF. CDR3 in DNA: TGCAGCGTCGGGGGACTAGCGGCCTACGAGCAGTACTTC.

This clonotype was found many times. V is TRBV4-3 and J is TRBJ2-7; TRBD2 is a possible D gene (5 bases). V was clipped by 3 bases and J by 2 bases, with 14 bases between them. The CDR3 runs to 15 residues. Germline CDR1 LGHNA, CDR2 YSLEER. CDR3 amino acids: CASSQADFPTYEQYF. The DNA for the CDR3 is TGCGCCAGCAGCCAGGCGGACTTTCCCACCTACGAGCAGTACTTC.

This clonotype was seen only a few times. The chain is built from TRBV5-1 and TRBJ2-1; 9 bases are a match to TRBD2. From germline, CDR1 is SGHRS and CDR2 YFSETQ. CDR3 length equals 17 residues. After removal of 0 bases from V and 4 bases from J, the junction contained 8 bases not matched to a gene. CDR3: CASSLGGTSGPYNEQFF. The CDR3 DNA follows: TGCGCCAGCAGCTTGGGGGGCACTAGCGGGCCGTACAATGAGCAGTTCTTC.

This sequence joins TRBV19 and TRBJ2-1; 7 nucleotides match TRBD1. Trimming cost V 1 base and J 3 bases; bases outside gene matches: 6. CDR1 LNHDA and CDR2 SQIVND come from the germline V gene (reference sequence). The CDR3 has 16 residues. DNA for the CDR3: TGTGCCAGTAGTATAGGGGCGGCAGGGGGCTACAATGAGCAGTTCTTC. Its translation is CASSIGAAGGYNEQFF.

The V gene is TRBV5-4, the J gene TRBJ2-7; 13 nucleotides agree with TRBD2. This CDR3 contains 15 residues. The J segment lost 7 bases and the V segment lost 3 bases, leaving 7 bases of the junction unmatched. Germline values: CDR1 SGHNT, CDR2 YYREEE (reference sequence). The CDR3 is CASSSGLAGVMEQYF. For the CDR3, the DNA is TGTGCCAGCAGCTCTGGACTAGCGGGAGTAATGGAGCAGTACTTC.